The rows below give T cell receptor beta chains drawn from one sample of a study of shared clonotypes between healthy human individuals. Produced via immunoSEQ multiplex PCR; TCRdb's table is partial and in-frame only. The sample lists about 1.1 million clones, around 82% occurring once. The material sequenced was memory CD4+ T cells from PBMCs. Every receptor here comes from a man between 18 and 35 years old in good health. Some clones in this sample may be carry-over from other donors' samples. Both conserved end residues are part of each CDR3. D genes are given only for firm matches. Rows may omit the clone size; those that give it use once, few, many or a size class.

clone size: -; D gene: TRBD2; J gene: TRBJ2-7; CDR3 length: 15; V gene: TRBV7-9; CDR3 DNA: TGTGCCAGCAGCGTAGCGGGAGTTAAGCTCGGCGAGCAGTACTTC; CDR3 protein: CASSVAGVKLGEQYF
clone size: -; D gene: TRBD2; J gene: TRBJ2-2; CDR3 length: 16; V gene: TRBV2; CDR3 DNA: TGTGCCAGCAGTGAACTAGCGGGAGTTTACACCGGGGAGCTGTTTTTT; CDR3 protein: CASSELAGVYTGELFF
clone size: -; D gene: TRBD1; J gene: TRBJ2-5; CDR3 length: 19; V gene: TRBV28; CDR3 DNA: TGTGCCAGCAGTTTAATCACCCTTCAACCTCGACAGGGGAAAGAGACCCAGTACTTC; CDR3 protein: CASSLITLQPRQGKETQYF
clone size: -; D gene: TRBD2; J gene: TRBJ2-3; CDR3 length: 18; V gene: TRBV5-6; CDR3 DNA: TGTGCCAGCAGCCTAGCGGGAGGCGCGGCGGGGGGCACAGATACGCAGTATTTT; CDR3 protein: CASSLAGGAAGGTDTQYF
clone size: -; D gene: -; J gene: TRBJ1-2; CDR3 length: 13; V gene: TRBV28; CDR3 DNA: TGTGCCAGCAGTTTGGGGCTGCGCCCTGGCTACACCTTC; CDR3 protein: CASSLGLRPGYTF
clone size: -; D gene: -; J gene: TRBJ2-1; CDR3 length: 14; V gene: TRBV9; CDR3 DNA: TGTGCCAGCAGCGCTAACAACGAGGGTCGAGAGCAGTTCTTC; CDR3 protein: CASSANNEGREQFF
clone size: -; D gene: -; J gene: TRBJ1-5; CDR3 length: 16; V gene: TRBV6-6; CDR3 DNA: TGTGCCAGCAAAGGGGGGCCCTCCGCCGGCGTTCAGCCCCAGCATTTT; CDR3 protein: CASKGGPSAGVQPQHF
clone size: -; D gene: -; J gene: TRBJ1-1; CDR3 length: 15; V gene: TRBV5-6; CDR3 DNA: TGTGCCAGCAGCTTGGGAGCCCAGGGTAACACTGAAGCTTTCTTT; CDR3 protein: CASSLGAQGNTEAFF
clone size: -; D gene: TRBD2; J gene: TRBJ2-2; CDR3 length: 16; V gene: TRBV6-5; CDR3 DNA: TGTGCCAGCAGTTACTCGACCAGCGGGAGCACCGGGGAGCTGTTTTTT; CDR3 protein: CASSYSTSGSTGELFF
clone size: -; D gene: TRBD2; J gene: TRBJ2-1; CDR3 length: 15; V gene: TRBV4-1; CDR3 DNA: TGCGCCAGCAGCGAGACTAGCGGGAGTTGGCATGAGCAGTTCTTC; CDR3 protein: CASSETSGSWHEQFF
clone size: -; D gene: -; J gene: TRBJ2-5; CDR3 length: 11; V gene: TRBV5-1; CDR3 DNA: TGCGCCAGCAGCGGTCTGGAGACCCAGTACTTC; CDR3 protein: CASSGLETQYF
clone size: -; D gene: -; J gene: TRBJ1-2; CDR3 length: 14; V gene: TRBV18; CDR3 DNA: TGTGCCAGCTCACGCGCGGGGTTTCACTATGGCTACACCTTC; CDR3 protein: CASSRAGFHYGYTF
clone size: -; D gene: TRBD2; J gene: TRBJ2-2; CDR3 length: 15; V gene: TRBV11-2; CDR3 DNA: TGTGCCAGCAGCTTGAGAGCGGGAATCGCCGGGGAGCTGTTTTTT; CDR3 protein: CASSLRAGIAGELFF
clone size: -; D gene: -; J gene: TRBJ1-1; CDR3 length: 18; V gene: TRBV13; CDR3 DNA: TGTGCCAGCAGATTTTTGCGAAGGGAGGGGCTTATGAACACTGAAGCTTTCTTT; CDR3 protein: CASRFLRREGLMNTEAFF
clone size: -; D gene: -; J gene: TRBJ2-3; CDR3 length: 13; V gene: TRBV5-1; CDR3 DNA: TGCGCCAGCAGCTTCGGAGAGACAGATACGCAGTATTTT; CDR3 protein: CASSFGETDTQYF
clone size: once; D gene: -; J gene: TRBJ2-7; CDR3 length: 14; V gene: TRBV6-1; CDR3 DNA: TGTGCCAGCAGCCCCGATCCGGGCACCTACGAGCAGTACTTC; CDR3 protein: CASSPDPGTYEQYF
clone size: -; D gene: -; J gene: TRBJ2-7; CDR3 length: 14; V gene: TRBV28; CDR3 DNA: TGTGCCAGCAGTTTACCCCGGGTAGCTGTGGAGCAGTACTTC; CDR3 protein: CASSLPRVAVEQYF
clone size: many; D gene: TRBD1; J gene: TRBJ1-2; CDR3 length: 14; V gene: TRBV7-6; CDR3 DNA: TGTGCCAGCAGCTCCCTGGGACAGAACTATGGCTACACCTTC; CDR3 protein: CASSSLGQNYGYTF
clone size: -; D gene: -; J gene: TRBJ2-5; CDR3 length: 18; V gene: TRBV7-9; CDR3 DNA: TGTGCCAGCAGCTTAGCAGGATTCGGGTTGGTGGGTCAAGAGACCCAGTACTTC; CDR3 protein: CASSLAGFGLVGQETQYF
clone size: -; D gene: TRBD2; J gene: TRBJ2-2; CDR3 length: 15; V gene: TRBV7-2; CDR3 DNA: TGTGCCAGCAGCTTAGCTAGCGGGGGGGCCGGGGAGCTGTTTTTT; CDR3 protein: CASSLASGGAGELFF
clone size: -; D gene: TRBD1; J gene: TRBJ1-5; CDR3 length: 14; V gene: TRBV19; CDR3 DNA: TGTGCCAGTACTTCCGGGACAGCTTATCAGCCCCAGCATTTT; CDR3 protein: CASTSGTAYQPQHF
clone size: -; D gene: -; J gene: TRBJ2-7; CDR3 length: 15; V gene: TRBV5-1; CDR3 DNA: TGCGCCAGTGAGCCGGGACACTCGAGCTCCTACGAGCAGTACTTC; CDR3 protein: CASEPGHSSSYEQYF
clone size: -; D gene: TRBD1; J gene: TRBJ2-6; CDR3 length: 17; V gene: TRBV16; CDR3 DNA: TGTGCCAGCAGCCCCTGGGACAGAAGTTCTGGGGCCAACGTCCTGACTTTC; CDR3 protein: CASSPWDRSSGANVLTF
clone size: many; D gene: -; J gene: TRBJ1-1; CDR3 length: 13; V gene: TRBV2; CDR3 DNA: TGTGCCAGCCACTTTTCGGGTAACACTGAAGCTTTCTTT; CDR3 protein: CASHFSGNTEAFF
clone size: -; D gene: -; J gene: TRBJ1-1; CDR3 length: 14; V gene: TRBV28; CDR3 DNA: TGTGCCAGCAGCCTGGACAGCCTGAACACTGAAGCTTTCTTT; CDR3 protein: CASSLDSLNTEAFF
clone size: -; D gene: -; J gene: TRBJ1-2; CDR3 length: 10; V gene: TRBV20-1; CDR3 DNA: TGCAGTGCTAGTGATGTTGGCTACACCTTC; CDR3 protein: CSASDVGYTF
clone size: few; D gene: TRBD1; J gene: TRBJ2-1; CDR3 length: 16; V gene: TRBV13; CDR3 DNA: TGTGCCAGCAGCCTCTGGACAGGGGTAACCTACAATGAGCAGTTCTTC; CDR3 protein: CASSLWTGVTYNEQFF
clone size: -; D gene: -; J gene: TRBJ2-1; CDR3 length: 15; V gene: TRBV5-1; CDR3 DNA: TGCGCCAGCAGCTTGGTGGCAGGATCGTACAATGAGCAGTTCTTC; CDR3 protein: CASSLVAGSYNEQFF
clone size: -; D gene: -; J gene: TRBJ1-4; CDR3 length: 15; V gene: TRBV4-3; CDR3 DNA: TGCGCCAGCAGCCAGCTCAAAGAAGGGACGGAAAAACTGTTTTTT; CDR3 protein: CASSQLKEGTEKLFF
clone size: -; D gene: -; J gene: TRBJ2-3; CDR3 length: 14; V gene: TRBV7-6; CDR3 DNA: TGTGCCAGCAGCTTAGTTCCGCAGACCGATACGCAGTATTTT; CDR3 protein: CASSLVPQTDTQYF
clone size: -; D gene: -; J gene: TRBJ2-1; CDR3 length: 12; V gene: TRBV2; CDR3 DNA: TGTGCCAGCAGTGATAGGGCGACTGAGCAGTTCTTC; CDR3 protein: CASSDRATEQFF
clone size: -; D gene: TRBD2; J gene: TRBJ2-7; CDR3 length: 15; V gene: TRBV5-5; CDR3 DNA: TGTGCCAGCAGCTTGTTTGCCACTAGCGACTACGAGCAGTACTTC; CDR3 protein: CASSLFATSDYEQYF
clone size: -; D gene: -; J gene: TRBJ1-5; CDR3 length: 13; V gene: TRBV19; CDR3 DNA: TGTGCCAGTAGTAGAGGGGGGAATCAGCCCCAGCATTTT; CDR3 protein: CASSRGGNQPQHF
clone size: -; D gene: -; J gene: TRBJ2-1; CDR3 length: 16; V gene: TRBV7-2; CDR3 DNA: TGTGCCAGCAGCTTAGCGCTCCGGGTTGAGTACAATGAGCAGTTCTTC; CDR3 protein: CASSLALRVEYNEQFF